The T cell receptor beta chain described here comes from a study of T cell responses to AZD1222 COVID-19 vaccine. Study-level points and caveats: Across the whole spike, CD4 TCRs peaked at regions 160-218 and 743-854.

Assay: immunoSEQ multiplex PCR; the TCRdb copy retains only in-frame clones and omits some. This sample has around 100,000 clones; approximately 83% occur once, and the top ten carry about 9%. There are 14 residues in the CDR3. Germline V CDR1 and CDR2: SNHLY, FYNNEI. Trimming shortened V by 6 bases and J by 4 bases, and 14 bases separated the two germline ends. This clone was seen more than once but under ten times. Its antigen is not known. This chain links TRBV2 with TRBJ2-3; D possibly corresponds to TRBD2 (5 bases). Sample: peripheral blood, taken on day 0 of AZD1222 vaccination. This TCR was sampled from an adult in good health. The CDR3 bases are TGTGCCAGCAGGCAGTCGGGGTTATCAGATACGCAGTATTTT. Amino acid sequence: CASRQSGLSDTQYF. Using reference TRBV2 and TRBJ2-3 for the parts outside the CDR3, the full variable domain is EPEVTQTPSHQVTQMGQEVILRCVPISNHLYFYWYRQILGQKVEFLVSFYNNEISEKSEIFDDQFSVERPDGSNFTLKIRSTKLEDSAMYFCASRQSGLSDTQYFGPGTRLTVL.